This T cell receptor (beta chain) appears in the sequencing data of a study of molecular identifiers for immune sequencing clone quantification. Broader study findings: Among effectors, clones above 20 RNA copies held over 99% of molecules; among naive cells, under 1%.

Germline CDR1 reads LGHNA; CDR2 reads YSLEER. The germline V and J ends were trimmed by 0 bases and 3 bases, with 17 bases remaining between them. The CDR3 consists of 18 residues. TCRdb called the PCR reads again in MiXCR, with one record for every CDR3 protein. The data show about 500,000 distinct CDR3 sequences, about 25% seen once. On this clonotype: The target antigen is unknown.

Every naive CD8 library was made from between about 17,000 and 1,100,000 sorted cells with 10%, 30% or 50% RNA. This clonotype was obtained from a human donor in good health. Some libraries in this study had Jurkat cell RNA spiked in. The specimen was naive CD8+ T cells from blood, with Jurkat cell RNA spiked in. Subset denoted: FACS-sorted CD8+CD4-CCR7+CD45RA+ naive T cells. The chain carries TRBV4-3 and TRBJ2-2, with a weak D call TRBD1 (5 bases). The chain's CDR3 is CASSQDPPGSLYTGELFF. CDR3 sequence (DNA): TGCGCCAGCAGCCAAGATCCCCCAGGGTCTTTGTACACCGGGGAGCTGTTTTTT.